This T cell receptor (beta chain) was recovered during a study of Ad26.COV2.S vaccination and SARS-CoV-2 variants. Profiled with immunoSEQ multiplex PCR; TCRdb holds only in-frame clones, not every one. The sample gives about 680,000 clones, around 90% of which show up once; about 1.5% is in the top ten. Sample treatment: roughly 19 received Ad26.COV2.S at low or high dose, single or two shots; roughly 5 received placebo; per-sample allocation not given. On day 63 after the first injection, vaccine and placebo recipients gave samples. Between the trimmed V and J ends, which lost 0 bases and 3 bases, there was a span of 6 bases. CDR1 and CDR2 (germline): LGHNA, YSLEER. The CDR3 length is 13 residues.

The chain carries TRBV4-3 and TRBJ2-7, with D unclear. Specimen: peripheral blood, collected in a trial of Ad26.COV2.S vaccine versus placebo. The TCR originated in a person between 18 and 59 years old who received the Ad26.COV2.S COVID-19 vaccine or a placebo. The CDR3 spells CASSQERSYEQYF. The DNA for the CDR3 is TGCGCCAGCAGCCAAGAGCGCAGCTACGAGCAGTACTTC.